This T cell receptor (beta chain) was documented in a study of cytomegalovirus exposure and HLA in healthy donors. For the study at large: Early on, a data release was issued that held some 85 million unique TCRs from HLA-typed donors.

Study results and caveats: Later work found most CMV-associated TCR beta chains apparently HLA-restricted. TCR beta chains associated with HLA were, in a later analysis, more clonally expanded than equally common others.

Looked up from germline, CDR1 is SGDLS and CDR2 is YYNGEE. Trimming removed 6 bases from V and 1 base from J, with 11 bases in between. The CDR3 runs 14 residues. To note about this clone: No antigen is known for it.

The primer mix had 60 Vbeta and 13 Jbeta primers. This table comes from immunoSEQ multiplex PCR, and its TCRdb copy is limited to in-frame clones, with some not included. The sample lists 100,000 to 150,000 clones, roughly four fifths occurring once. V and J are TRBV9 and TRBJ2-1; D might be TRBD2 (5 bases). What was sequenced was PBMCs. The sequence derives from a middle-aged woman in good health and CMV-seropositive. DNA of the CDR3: TGTGCCAGCAACCCGGACTTATCCTACAATGAGCAGTTCTTC. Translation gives CASNPDLSYNEQFF.